The rows below give T cell receptor beta chains drawn from one sample of a study of cytomegalovirus exposure and HLA in healthy donors. TCRdb's table, derived via immunoSEQ multiplex PCR, lists solely in-frame clones and lacks some. In the table there are some 150,000 clones, 80% to 90% of which are singletons. Sequencing was performed on PBMCs. The receptor source for this set is a man aged 18 to 30 in good health and CMV-seropositive. Each CDR3 is given with its conserved first and last residue. The D gene is left open where the match is weak. Clone sizes are given selectively: once, few, many, or a class where the clone is expanded.

clone_size	v_call	d_call	j_call	cdr3_aa	cdr3_nt
NA	TRBV5-6	TRBD1	TRBJ1-4	CASSSWRGQGEKLFF	TGTGCCAGCAGCTCGTGGAGGGGGCAGGGTGAAAAACTGTTTTTT
NA	TRBV2	NA	TRBJ1-2	CASSEAGYTF	TGTGCCAGCAGTGAGGCTGGCTACACCTTC
NA	TRBV11-2	TRBD2	TRBJ2-3	CASSLAYKASGEVVDTQYF	TGTGCCAGCAGCTTAGCTTATAAAGCTAGCGGGGAAGTCGTAGATACGCAGTATTTT
NA	TRBV27	NA	TRBJ1-6	CASTVGSSYNSPLHF	TGTGCCAGCACCGTGGGGAGCTCCTATAATTCACCCCTCCACTTT
NA	TRBV5-4	TRBD1	TRBJ2-4	CASSPWGGTGAKNIQYF	TGTGCCAGCAGCCCCTGGGGCGGGACAGGGGCCAAAAACATTCAGTACTTC
few	TRBV7-8	NA	TRBJ1-2	CASSLAPGGHGYTF	TGTGCCAGCAGCTTAGCGCCGGGGGGACACGGCTACACCTTC
NA	TRBV30	NA	TRBJ1-5	CAWSLGSDQPQHF	TGTGCCTGGAGCCTAGGAAGCGATCAGCCCCAGCATTTT
NA	TRBV4-3	NA	TRBJ2-5	CASSQDFQGQETQYF	TGCGCCAGCAGCCAAGATTTCCAGGGCCAAGAGACCCAGTACTTC
once	TRBV19	TRBD2	TRBJ2-6	CASNGGGPPGANVLTF	TGTGCCAGTAACGGCGGGGGGCCACCTGGGGCCAACGTCCTGACTTTC
NA	TRBV6-5	NA	TRBJ2-1	CASSRDRYNEQFF	TGTGCCAGCAGCCGAGACAGGTACAATGAGCAGTTCTTC
NA	TRBV5-1	NA	TRBJ1-6	CASGSGISYNSPLHF	TGCGCCAGCGGGTCGGGGATCTCCTATAATTCACCCCTCCACTTT
NA	TRBV28	NA	TRBJ1-2	CASGRARGYTF	TGTGCCAGCGGCAGGGCCCGTGGCTACACCTTC
NA	TRBV6-6	NA	TRBJ2-1	CASTDGMGGPYNEQFF	TGTGCCAGCACCGACGGTATGGGCGGGCCCTACAATGAGCAGTTCTTC
NA	TRBV27	NA	TRBJ1-5	CASSLSSTGRRHQPQHF	TGTGCCAGCAGTTTATCGTCAACAGGGAGACGACATCAGCCCCAGCATTTT
NA	TRBV7-8	NA	TRBJ1-6	CASSLRLRGGNSPLHF	TGTGCCAGCAGCTTACGCTTGCGGGGCGGCAATTCACCCCTCCACTTT
NA	TRBV6-5	TRBD1	TRBJ1-1	CASSPGGYTEAFF	TGTGCCAGCAGTCCAGGGGGCTACACTGAAGCTTTCTTT
NA	TRBV7-2	NA	TRBJ1-5	CASSLVQSNRGQPQHF	TGTGCCAGCAGCTTAGTTCAGTCCAACCGGGGTCAGCCCCAGCATTTT
NA	TRBV29-1	TRBD1	TRBJ1-2	CSVDLGQGARGYTF	TGCAGCGTCGATTTGGGACAGGGGGCACGGGGCTACACCTTC
NA	TRBV19	NA	TRBJ2-7	CASSPLGGTYEQYF	TGTGCCAGTAGTCCCCTCGGGGGAACCTACGAGCAGTACTTC
NA	TRBV7-3	NA	TRBJ1-1	CASSLGGTQEAFF	TGTGCCAGCAGCTTGGGGGGGACTCAAGAAGCTTTCTTT
NA	TRBV5-1	TRBD1	TRBJ2-7	CASSLGTGHREQYF	TGCGCCAGCAGCCTAGGGACAGGGCATCGCGAGCAGTACTTC
NA	TRBV7-2	TRBD2	TRBJ2-3	CASSPPSGRAADTQYF	TGTGCCAGCAGCCCCCCCAGCGGGAGGGCGGCAGATACGCAGTATTTT
NA	TRBV19	NA	TRBJ2-2	CASSTTTGPAAGELFF	TGTGCCAGTAGTACGACGACAGGCCCCGCGGCCGGGGAGCTGTTTTTT
few	TRBV2	NA	TRBJ2-7	CASSEQGREQYF	TGTGCCAGCAGTGAACAGGGCCGCGAGCAGTACTTC
NA	TRBV6-5	TRBD1	TRBJ1-2	CASRKRDRGTYGYTF	TGTGCCAGCAGGAAAAGGGACAGGGGGACCTATGGCTACACCTTC
NA	TRBV27	NA	TRBJ1-2	CASSLRGGSTYGYTF	TGTGCCAGCAGTTTGAGGGGGGGCAGTACCTATGGCTACACCTTC
NA	TRBV29-1	TRBD2	TRBJ2-3	CSVDGTRADTQYF	TGCAGCGTTGACGGGACTAGGGCAGATACGCAGTATTTT
NA	TRBV30	TRBD2	TRBJ2-7	CAWSRLAGSYEQYF	TGTGCCTGGAGTCGACTAGCGGGCTCCTACGAGCAGTACTTC
NA	TRBV5-6	TRBD2	TRBJ2-6	CASSSGLAGNSGANVLTF	TGTGCCAGCAGCTCAGGACTAGCGGGGAACTCTGGGGCCAACGTCCTGACTTTC
NA	TRBV5-1	NA	TRBJ2-7	CASRGSPYEQYF	TGCGCCAGCCGAGGGAGCCCCTACGAGCAGTACTTC
NA	TRBV5-6	NA	TRBJ2-7	CASSVTGLLGEYEQYF	TGTGCCAGCAGCGTGACGGGACTCCTAGGAGAATACGAGCAGTACTTC
NA	TRBV14	TRBD1	TRBJ2-2	CASRRQGIDTGELFF	TGTGCCAGCAGGAGACAGGGTATTGACACCGGGGAGCTGTTTTTT
NA	TRBV28	TRBD1	TRBJ2-7	CASSPSGGQGRYEQYF	TGTGCCAGCAGTCCCTCCGGGGGACAGGGACGATACGAGCAGTACTTC
NA	TRBV2	TRBD1	TRBJ2-5	CASSRRQGEETQYF	TGTGCCAGCAGTCGTAGACAGGGAGAGGAGACCCAGTACTTC
NA	TRBV6-5	NA	TRBJ2-5	CASSTGQILETQYF	TGTGCCAGCAGTACAGGACAGATCCTCGAGACCCAGTACTTC
NA	TRBV19	TRBD1	TRBJ2-2	CASSIILPGQGTTGELFF	TGTGCCAGTAGCATCATACTCCCGGGACAGGGTACCACCGGGGAGCTGTTTTTT
NA	TRBV6-1	NA	TRBJ2-7	CASSAGYEQYF	TGTGCCAGCAGTGCGGGCTACGAGCAGTACTTC
NA	TRBV6-6	TRBD2	TRBJ2-7	CASSPSGILQSYEQYF	TGTGCCAGCTCCCCTAGCGGGATCCTTCAATCCTACGAGCAGTACTTC
once	TRBV9	TRBD2	TRBJ2-3	CASTPGGVRTDTQYF	TGTGCCAGCACCCCGGGGGGGGTTCGAACAGATACGCAGTATTTT
NA	TRBV27	TRBD1	TRBJ1-2	CASSYGTGNYGYTF	TGTGCCAGCAGTTACGGGACAGGGAACTATGGCTACACCTTC
NA	TRBV5-6	NA	TRBJ1-1	CASSRIDTGGIEAFF	TGTGCCAGCAGCCGCATAGACACCGGGGGTATTGAAGCTTTCTTT
once	TRBV7-9	NA	TRBJ2-3	CASSFGERMGDTQYF	TGTGCCAGCAGCTTCGGGGAAAGAATGGGAGATACGCAGTATTTT
NA	TRBV5-6	NA	TRBJ1-2	CASSSQDRYGYTF	TGTGCCAGCAGCTCACAAGACAGGTACGGCTACACCTTC
NA	TRBV11-1	NA	TRBJ2-7	CASSASGAEQYF	TGTGCCAGCAGCGCCAGCGGAGCCGAGCAGTACTTC
NA	TRBV6-1	TRBD1	TRBJ1-1	CASSARTGGYTEAFF	TGTGCCAGCAGTGCTAGGACAGGGGGTTACACTGAAGCTTTCTTT
once	TRBV5-3	TRBD1	TRBJ2-7	CARSLEAGGNHEQYF	TGTGCCAGAAGCTTGGAGGCAGGGGGCAACCACGAGCAGTACTTC
few	TRBV6-5	NA	TRBJ1-2	CASMVSRRDYGYTF	TGTGCCAGCATGGTCTCCAGGCGAGACTATGGCTACACCTTC
NA	TRBV28	TRBD1	TRBJ1-1	CASSLEGGANTEAFF	TGTGCCAGCAGTTTAGAAGGGGGCGCGAACACTGAAGCTTTCTTT
once	TRBV29-1	TRBD1	TRBJ1-2	CSVSGTGAYGYTF	TGCAGCGTTTCCGGGACAGGGGCCTATGGCTACACCTTC